The 4 T cell receptor beta chains below come from one sample, sequenced in a study of metastatic and nonmetastatic thyroid tumors. All patients were treatment-naive before thyroid surgery. TCRdb redid the clone calls on the PCR reads using MiXCR. There are roughly 46,000 clones in the sample; 24% occur only once, and more than 3% lies in the top ten. Sequenced sample: blood. All receptors come from a male donor with papillary thyroid cancer or a benign thyroid nodule (not recorded which). Some clones in this sample may be carry-over from other donors' samples.

This clone was observed once. The chain joins TRBV30 to TRBJ2-1, with unresolved D. The CDR3 totals 13 residues. From germline, CDR1 is GTSNPN and CDR2 SVGIG (reference sequence). V was shortened by 5 bases and J by 1 base, with 9 bases between the two germline ends. CDR3 sequence (DNA): TGTGCCTGGGGGCGCTCGTCCTACAATGAGCAGTTCTTC. It is translated as CAWGRSSYNEQFF.

As to this clone: Its ends do not fully match the called genes, so a read error is possible. V and J are TRBV9 and TRBJ2-5; either TRBD1 or TRBD2 may supply D (6 bases each). The germline V gene has CDR1 SGDLS and CDR2 YYNGEE. The CDR3 loop spans 17 amino acids. In DNA form, the CDR3 reads TGTGCCAGCAGCGTAGCCCTCGGGCTGGCGGGACAAGATACCCAGTACTTC. Its protein product is CASSVALGLAGQDTQYF.

There are many counts of this clone. The CDR3 region is CASSPPDREWETQYF. The DNA for the CDR3 is TGTGCCAGCAGCCCGCCGGACAGGGAATGGGAGACCCAGTACTTC. V usage is TRBV5-6 and J usage is TRBJ2-5; TRBD1 aligns across 8 bases. The CDR3 is made up of 15 amino acids. Germline V gene lookup returns CDR1 SGHDT and CDR2 YYEEEE. V trimming: 4 bases; J trimming: 5 bases; junction bases outside the gene matches: 10.

This clone was found many times. V is TRBV14 and J is TRBJ1-3; D is unclear. The CDR3 extends over 17 amino acids. Germline CDR1 reads SGHDN; CDR2 reads FVKESK. Deletions cut 4 bases from V and 4 bases from J, with 20 bases between. CDR3 protein: CASSPEERPSPGNTIYF. The CDR3 DNA reads as TGTGCCAGCAGCCCCGAGGAAAGGCCGAGTCCGGGAAACACCATATATTTT.